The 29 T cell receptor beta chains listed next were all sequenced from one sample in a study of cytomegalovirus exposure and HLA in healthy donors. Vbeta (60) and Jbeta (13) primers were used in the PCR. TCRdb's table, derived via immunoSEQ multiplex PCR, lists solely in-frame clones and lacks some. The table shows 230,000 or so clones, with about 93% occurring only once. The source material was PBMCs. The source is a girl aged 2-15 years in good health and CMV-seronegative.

The CDR3 coding sequence is TGTGCCAGCAGCTTAGTGGCTAGCGGAAACACAGATACGCAGTATTTT. Protein product: CASSLVASGNTDTQYF. V gene TRBV11-2 combines with J gene TRBJ2-3; 7 bases align to TRBD2. The CDR3 sequence is 16 residues long. The V gene end was trimmed by 1 base and the J gene end by 2 bases; junction bases not matched to a gene: 6. Germline loops: CDR1 SGHAT, CDR2 FQNNGV.

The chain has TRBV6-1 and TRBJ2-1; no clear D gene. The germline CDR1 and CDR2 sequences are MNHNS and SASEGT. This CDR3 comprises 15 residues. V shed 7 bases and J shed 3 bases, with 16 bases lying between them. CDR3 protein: CASKRSGPYYNEQFF. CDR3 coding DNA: TGTGCCAGCAAACGGTCGGGTCCGTACTACAATGAGCAGTTCTTC.

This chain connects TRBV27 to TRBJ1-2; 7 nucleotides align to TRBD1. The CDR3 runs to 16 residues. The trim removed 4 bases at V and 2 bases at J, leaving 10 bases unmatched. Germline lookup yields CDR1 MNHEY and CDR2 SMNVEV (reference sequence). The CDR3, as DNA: TGTGCCAGCAGTTCCGGACAGGAAGGGCGCAACTATGGCTACACCTTC. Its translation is CASSSGQEGRNYGYTF.

The CDR3 protein is CAWKVGGSSYEQYF. The CDR3 region has the DNA TGTGCCTGGAAGGTTGGGGGGAGCTCCTACGAGCAGTACTTC. The V call is TRBV30, the J call TRBJ2-7; the D gene is possibly TRBD2 (6 bases). V was clipped by 4 bases and J by 0 bases, with 13 bases between them. Germline V lookup: CDR1 GTSNPN, CDR2 SVGIG (reference sequence). The CDR3 has 14 residues. Drawing the rest from reference TRBV30 and TRBJ2-7, the complete variable domain is SQTIHQWPATLVQPVGSPLSLECTVEGTSNPNLYWYRQAAGRGLQLLFYSVGIGQISSEVPQNLSASRPQDRQFILSSKKLLLSDSGFYLCAWKVGGSSYEQYFGPGTRLTVT.

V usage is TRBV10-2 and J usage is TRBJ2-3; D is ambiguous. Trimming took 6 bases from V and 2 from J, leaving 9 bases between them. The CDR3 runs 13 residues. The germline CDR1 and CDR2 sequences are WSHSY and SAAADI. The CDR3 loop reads CASSRRYTDTQYF. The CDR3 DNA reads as TGCGCCAGCAGCCGCAGATACACAGATACGCAGTATTTT.

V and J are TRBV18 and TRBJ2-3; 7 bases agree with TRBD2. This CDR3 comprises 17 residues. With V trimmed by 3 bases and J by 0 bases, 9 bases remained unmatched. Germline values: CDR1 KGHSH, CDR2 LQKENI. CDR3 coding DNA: TGTGCCAGCTCACCCGGCTTGAGCGGGGTCAGCACAGATACGCAGTATTTT. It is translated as CASSPGLSGVSTDTQYF.

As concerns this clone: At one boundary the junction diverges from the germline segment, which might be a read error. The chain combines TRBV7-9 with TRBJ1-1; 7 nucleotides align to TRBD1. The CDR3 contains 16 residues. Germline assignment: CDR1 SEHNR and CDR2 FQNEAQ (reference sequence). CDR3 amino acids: CSSSFTGEAMNTEAFF. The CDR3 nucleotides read TGTTCCAGCAGTTTCACAGGGGAAGCCATGAACACTGAAGCTTTCTTT.

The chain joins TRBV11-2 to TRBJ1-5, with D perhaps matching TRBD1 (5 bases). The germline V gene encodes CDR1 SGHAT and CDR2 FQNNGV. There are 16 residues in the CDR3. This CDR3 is CASWGLSQVPNQPQHF. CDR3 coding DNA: TGTGCAAGCTGGGGCCTGTCGCAGGTTCCCAATCAGCCCCAGCATTTT.

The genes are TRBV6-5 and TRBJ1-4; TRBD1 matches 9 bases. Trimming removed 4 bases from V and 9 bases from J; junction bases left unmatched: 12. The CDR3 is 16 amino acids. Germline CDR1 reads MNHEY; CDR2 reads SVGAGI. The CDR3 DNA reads TGTGCCAGCAGTTTACATGGACAGGGGCAGGTTAAAAAACTGTTTTTT. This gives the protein CASSLHGQGQVKKLFF.

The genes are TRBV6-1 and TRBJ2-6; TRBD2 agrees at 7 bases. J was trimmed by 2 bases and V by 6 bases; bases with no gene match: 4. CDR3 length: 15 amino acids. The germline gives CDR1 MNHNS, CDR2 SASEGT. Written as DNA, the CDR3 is TGTGCCAGCAGGGGAGGGACCACTGGGGCCAACGTCCTGACTTTC. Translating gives CASRGGTTGANVLTF.

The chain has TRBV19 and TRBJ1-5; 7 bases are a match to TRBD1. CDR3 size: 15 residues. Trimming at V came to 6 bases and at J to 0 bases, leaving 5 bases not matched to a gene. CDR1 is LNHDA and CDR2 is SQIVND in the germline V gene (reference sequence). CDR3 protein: CASRADRNSNQPQHF. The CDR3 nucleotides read TGTGCCAGTAGGGCGGACAGGAATAGCAATCAGCCCCAGCATTTT.

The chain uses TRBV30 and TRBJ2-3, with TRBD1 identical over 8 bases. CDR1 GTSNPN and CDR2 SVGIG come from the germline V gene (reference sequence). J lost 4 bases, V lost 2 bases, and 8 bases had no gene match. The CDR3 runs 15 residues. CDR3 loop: CAWSQTGALADTQYF. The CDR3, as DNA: TGTGCCTGGAGTCAGACAGGGGCCCTAGCAGATACGCAGTATTTT.

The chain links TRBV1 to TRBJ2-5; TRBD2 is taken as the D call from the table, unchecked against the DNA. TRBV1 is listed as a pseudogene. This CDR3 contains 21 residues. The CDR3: CTSSKPCGRSASKYSQETQYF. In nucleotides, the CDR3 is TGCACCAGCAGCAAACCATGCGGGAGGTCAGCCTCAAAATACTCACAGGAGACCCAGTACTTC.

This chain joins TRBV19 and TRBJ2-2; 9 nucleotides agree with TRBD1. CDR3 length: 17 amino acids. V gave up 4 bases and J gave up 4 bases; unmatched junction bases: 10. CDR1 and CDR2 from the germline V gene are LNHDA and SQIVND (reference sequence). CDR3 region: CASSTSPGQGSTGELFF. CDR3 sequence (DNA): TGTGCCAGTAGTACTTCTCCGGGACAGGGCAGCACCGGGGAGCTGTTTTTT.

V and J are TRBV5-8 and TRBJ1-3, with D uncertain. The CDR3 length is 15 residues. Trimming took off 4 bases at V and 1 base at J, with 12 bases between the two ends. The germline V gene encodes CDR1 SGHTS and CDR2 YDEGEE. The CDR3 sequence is CASSPYSFSGNTIYF. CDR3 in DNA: TGTGCCAGCAGCCCCTACAGCTTTTCTGGAAACACCATATATTTT.

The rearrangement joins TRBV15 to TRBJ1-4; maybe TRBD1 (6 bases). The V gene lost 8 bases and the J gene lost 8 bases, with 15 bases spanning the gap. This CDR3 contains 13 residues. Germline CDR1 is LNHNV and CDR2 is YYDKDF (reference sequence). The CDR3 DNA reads TGTGCCACCTTTCCGGGGGGCAGCGAAAAACTGTTTTTT. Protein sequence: CATFPGGSEKLFF.

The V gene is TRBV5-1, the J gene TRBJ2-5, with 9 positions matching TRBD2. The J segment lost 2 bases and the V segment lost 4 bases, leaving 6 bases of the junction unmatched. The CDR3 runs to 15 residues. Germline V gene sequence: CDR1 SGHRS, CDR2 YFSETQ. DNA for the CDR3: TGCGCCAGCAGCCGCCCGCGGGGGGGGCAAGAGACCCAGTACTTC. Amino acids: CASSRPRGGQETQYF.

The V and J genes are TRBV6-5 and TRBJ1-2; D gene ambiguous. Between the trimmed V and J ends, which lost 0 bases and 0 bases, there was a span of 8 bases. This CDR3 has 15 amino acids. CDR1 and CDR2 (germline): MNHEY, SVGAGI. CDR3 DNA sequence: TGTGCCAGCAGTTACTCCGACAAGCCTAACTATGGCTACACCTTC. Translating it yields CASSYSDKPNYGYTF.

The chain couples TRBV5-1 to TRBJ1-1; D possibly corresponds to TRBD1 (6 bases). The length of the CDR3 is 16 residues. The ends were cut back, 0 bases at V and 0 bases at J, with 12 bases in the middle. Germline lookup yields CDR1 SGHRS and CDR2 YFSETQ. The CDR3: CASSLAYEGVNTEAFF. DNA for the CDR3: TGCGCCAGCAGCTTGGCCTATGAGGGGGTGAACACTGAAGCTTTCTTT.

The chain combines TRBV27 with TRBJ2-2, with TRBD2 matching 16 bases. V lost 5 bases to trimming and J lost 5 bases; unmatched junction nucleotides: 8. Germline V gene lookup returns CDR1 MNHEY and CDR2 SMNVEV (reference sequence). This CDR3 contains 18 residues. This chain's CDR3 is CASSDGTSGGVWTGELFF. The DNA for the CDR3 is TGTGCCAGCAGTGACGGGACTAGCGGGGGGGTTTGGACCGGGGAGCTGTTTTTT.

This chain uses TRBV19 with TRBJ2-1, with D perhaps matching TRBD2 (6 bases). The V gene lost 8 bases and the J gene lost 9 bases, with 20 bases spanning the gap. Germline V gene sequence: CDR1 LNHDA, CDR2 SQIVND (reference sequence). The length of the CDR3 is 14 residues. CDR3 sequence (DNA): TGTGCCAGTGGTGGGGGGACTCTTCGGGCTGAGCAGTTCTTC. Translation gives CASGGGTLRAEQFF. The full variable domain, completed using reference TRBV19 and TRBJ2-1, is DGGITQSPKYLFRKEGQNVTLSCEQNLNHDAMYWYRQDPGQGLRLIYYSQIVNDFQKGDIAEGYSVSREKKESFPLTVTSAQKNPTAFYLCASGGGTLRAEQFFGPGTRLTVL.

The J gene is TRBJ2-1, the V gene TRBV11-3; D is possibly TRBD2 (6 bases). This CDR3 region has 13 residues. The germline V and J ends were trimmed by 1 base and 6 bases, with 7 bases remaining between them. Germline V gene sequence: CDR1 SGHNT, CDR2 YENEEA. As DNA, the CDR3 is TGTGCCAGCAGCTTAGGGAGGGGCAATGAGCAGTTCTTC. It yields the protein CASSLGRGNEQFF.

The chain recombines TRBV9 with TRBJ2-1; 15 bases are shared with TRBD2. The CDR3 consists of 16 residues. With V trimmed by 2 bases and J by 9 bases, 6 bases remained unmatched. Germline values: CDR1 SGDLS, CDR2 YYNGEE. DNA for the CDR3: TGTGCCAGCAGCGTCGGGACTAGCGGGGGGTTGTCTGAGCAGTTCTTC. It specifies CASSVGTSGGLSEQFF.

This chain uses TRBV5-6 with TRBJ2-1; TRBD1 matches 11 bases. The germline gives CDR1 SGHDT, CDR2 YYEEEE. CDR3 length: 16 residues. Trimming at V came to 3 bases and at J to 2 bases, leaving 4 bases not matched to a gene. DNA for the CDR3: TGTGCCAGCAGCTCCTGGACAGGGGGCGCCTACAATGAGCAGTTCTTC. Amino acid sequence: CASSSWTGGAYNEQFF.

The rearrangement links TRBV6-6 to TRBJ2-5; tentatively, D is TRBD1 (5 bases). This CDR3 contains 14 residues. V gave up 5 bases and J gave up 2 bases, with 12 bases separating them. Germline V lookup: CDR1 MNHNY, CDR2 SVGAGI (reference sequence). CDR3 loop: CASSTLTAQETQYF. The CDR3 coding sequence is TGTGCCAGCAGTACCCTGACAGCACAAGAGACCCAGTACTTC.

CDR3 in amino acids: CASRVGEYNSPLHF. As DNA, the CDR3 is TGTGCCAGCAGGGTAGGAGAATATAATTCACCCCTCCACTTT. The chain has TRBV6-5 and TRBJ1-6; D unclear. Per the germline V gene, CDR1 is MNHEY and CDR2 is SVGAGI. The V end was cut by 6 bases, the J end by 4 bases, with 10 bases between. This CDR3 contains 14 residues.

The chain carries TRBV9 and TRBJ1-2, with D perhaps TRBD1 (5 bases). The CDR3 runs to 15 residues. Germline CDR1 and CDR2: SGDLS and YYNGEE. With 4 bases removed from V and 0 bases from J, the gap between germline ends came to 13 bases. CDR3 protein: CASSRWGDSNYGYTF. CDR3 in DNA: TGTGCCAGCAGCAGGTGGGGGGACTCTAACTATGGCTACACCTTC.

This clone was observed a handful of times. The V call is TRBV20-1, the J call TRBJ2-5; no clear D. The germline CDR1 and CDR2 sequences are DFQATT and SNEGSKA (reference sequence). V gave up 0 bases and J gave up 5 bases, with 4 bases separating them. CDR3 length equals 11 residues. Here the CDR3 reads CSARDYETQYF. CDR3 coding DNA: TGCAGTGCTAGAGATTATGAGACCCAGTACTTC.

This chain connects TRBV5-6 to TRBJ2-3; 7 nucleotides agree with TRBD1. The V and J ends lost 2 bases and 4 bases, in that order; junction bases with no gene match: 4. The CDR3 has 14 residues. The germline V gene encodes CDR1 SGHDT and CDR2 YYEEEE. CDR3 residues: CASSLGGLADTQYF. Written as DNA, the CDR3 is TGTGCCAGCAGCTTAGGGGGCCTGGCAGATACGCAGTATTTT.